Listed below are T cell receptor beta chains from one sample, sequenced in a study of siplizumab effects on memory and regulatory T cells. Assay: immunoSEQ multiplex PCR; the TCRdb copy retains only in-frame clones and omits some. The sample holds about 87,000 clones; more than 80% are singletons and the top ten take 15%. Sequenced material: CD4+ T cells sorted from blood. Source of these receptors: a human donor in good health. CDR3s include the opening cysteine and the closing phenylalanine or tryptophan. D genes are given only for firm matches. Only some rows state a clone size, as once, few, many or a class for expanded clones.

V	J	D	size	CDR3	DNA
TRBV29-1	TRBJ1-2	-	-	CSVEGQKAYGYTF	TGCAGCGTTGAAGGACAAAAGGCCTATGGCTACACCTTC
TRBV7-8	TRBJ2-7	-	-	CASSLGDSLYEQYF	TGTGCCAGCAGCTTAGGGGACTCTCTCTACGAGCAGTACTTC
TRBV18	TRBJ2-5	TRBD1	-	CASSKRTGKETQYF	TGTGCCAGCTCAAAAAGGACAGGGAAAGAGACCCAGTACTTC
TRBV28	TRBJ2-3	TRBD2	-	CASSFQPSGSTDTQYF	TGTGCCAGCAGTTTTCAACCTAGCGGGAGTACAGATACGCAGTATTTT
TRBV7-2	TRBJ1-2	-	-	CASSQLYYGYTF	TGTGCCAGCAGCCAGCTCTACTATGGCTACACCTTC
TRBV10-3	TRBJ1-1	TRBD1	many	CAISESFTGAEAFF	TGTGCCATCAGTGAGTCCTTTACAGGGGCTGAAGCTTTCTTT
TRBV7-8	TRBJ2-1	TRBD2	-	CASSLGLRGRAYNEQFF	TGTGCCAGCAGCTTAGGGCTTAGAGGGAGGGCCTACAATGAGCAGTTCTTC
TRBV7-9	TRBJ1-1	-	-	CASSPRGGGTEAFF	TGTGCCAGCAGCCCACGGGGAGGGGGCACTGAAGCTTTCTTT
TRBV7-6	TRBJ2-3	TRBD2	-	CASSVLAGGPTDTQYF	TGTGCCAGCAGCGTGTTAGCGGGAGGGCCTACAGATACGCAGTATTTT
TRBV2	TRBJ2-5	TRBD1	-	CASSRTGTGTKETQYF	TGTGCCAGCAGTCGAACAGGGACAGGGACTAAAGAGACCCAGTACTTC
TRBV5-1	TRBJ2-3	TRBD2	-	CASSWDQGTSGTDTQYF	TGCGCCAGCAGCTGGGACCAAGGGACTAGCGGAACAGATACGCAGTATTTT
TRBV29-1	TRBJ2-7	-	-	CSVAQLAKDGYEQYF	TGCAGCGTTGCTCAACTAGCCAAAGACGGCTACGAGCAGTACTTC
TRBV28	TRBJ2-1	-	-	CASSTQGLGRYNEQFF	TGTGCCAGCAGTACACAGGGCCTTGGGAGGTACAATGAGCAGTTCTTC
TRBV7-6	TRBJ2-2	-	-	CASSLATRGSTGELFF	TGTGCCAGCAGCTTAGCAACCAGGGGTAGCACCGGGGAGCTGTTTTTT
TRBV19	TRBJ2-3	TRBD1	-	CASSIGGGTGLVADTQYF	TGTGCCAGTAGTATCGGAGGGGGGACAGGGTTGGTTGCAGATACGCAGTATTTT
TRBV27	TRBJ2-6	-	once	CASSLVRGLPSGANVLTF	TGTGCCAGCAGTTTAGTCCGGGGCCTACCCTCTGGGGCCAACGTCCTGACTTTC
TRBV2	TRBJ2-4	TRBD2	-	CASRGGLAGGGAKNIQYF	TGTGCCAGCAGAGGAGGACTAGCGGGAGGGGGAGCCAAAAACATTCAGTACTTC
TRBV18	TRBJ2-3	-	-	CASSPTETDTQYF	TGTGCCAGCTCACCAACAGAAACAGATACGCAGTATTTT
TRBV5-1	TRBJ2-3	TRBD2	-	CASSLAGVAGVRDTQYF	TGCGCCAGCAGCTTGGCCGGAGTAGCGGGAGTTAGAGATACGCAGTATTTT
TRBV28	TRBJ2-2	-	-	CASIWGQGLAGELFF	TGTGCCAGCATCTGGGGGCAGGGATTGGCCGGGGAGCTGTTTTTT
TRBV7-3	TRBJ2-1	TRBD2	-	CASSPLTSGMNEQFF	TGTGCCAGCAGCCCTCTAACTAGCGGGATGAATGAGCAGTTCTTC
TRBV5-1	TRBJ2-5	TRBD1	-	CASSGRTGGLGETQYF	TGCGCCAGCAGCGGCCGGACAGGGGGCTTAGGAGAGACCCAGTACTTC
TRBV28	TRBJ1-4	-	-	CASSRPRGGNEKLFF	TGTGCCAGCAGTCGACCTAGGGGGGGGAATGAAAAACTGTTTTTT
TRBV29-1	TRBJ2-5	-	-	CSDRGQRETQYF	TGCAGCGACCGGGGGCAGAGGGAGACCCAGTACTTC
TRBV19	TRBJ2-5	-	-	CASSSTRGETQYF	TGTGCCAGTAGTAGCACAAGGGGGGAGACCCAGTACTTC
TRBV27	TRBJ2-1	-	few	CASSFYNQREQFF	TGTGCCAGCAGTTTCTACAACCAGAGGGAGCAGTTCTTC
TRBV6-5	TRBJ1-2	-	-	CASSYSEVAYGYTF	TGTGCCAGCAGTTACTCGGAGGTAGCCTATGGCTACACCTTC
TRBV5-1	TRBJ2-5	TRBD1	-	CASSLGDSAETQYF	TGCGCCAGCAGCTTGGGGGACAGCGCAGAGACCCAGTACTTC
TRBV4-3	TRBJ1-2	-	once	CASSQDWREGLGYTF	TGCGCCAGCAGCCAAGATTGGCGGGAAGGGCTTGGCTACACCTTC
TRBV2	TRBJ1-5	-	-	CAGRGGGNQPQHF	TGTGCCGGTAGGGGCGGGGGCAATCAGCCCCAGCATTTT
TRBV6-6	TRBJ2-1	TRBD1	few	CASSPPGQGAHEQFF	TGTGCCAGCAGTCCTCCGGGACAGGGGGCCCATGAGCAGTTCTTC
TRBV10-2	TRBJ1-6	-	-	CASSARASSSYNSPLHF	TGCGCCAGCAGTGCCCGGGCCTCTAGCTCCTATAATTCACCCCTCCACTTT
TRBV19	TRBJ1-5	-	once	CASSKQEQPQHF	TGTGCCAGTAGTAAACAAGAGCAGCCCCAGCATTTT
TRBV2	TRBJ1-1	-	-	CASRRTESEAFF	TGTGCCAGCAGAAGGACAGAGAGTGAAGCTTTCTTT
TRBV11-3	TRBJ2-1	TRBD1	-	CATTPGTDYNEQFF	TGTGCCACCACCCCCGGGACAGACTACAATGAGCAGTTCTTC
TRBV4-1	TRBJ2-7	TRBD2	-	CASSQVASGSVYEQYF	TGCGCCAGCAGCCAAGTGGCCAGCGGGAGTGTCTACGAGCAGTACTTC